This entry features one TCR beta chain sequence. The target antigen is unknown. These data are taken from a study of hypomethylating agent response in myelodysplastic syndrome. Regarding the study as a whole: After hypomethylating agent treatment, diversity and clonality showed no significant change, overall or by response.

The CDR3 runs 16 residues. The germline V and J ends were trimmed by 4 bases and 0 bases, with 11 bases remaining between them. Germline values: CDR1 SGHRS, CDR2 YFSETQ. Survey resolution used two replicates of about 200 ng, totaling approximately 400 ng DNA. Repertoires were generated with immunoSEQ multiplex PCR, while TCRdb's copy carries only in-frame clones and drops some. The sample has thousands of clones; around 80% are singletons. The chain recombines TRBV5-1 with TRBJ2-6; D might be TRBD2 (5 bases). The specimen was bone marrow, collected before or after starting hypomethylating agent treatment for myelodysplastic syndrome (not recorded which). The sequence was collected from a human donor with myelodysplastic syndrome. In nucleotides, the CDR3 is TGCGCCAGCAGCCCCCAAAGCGGCTCTGGGGCCAACGTCCTGACTTTC. Its translation: CASSPQSGSGANVLTF.